A selection of T cell receptor beta chains follows, all from one sample in a study of beta chain features in type 1 diabetes. Using immunoSEQ multiplex PCR, the repertoire was profiled, and TCRdb retains in-frame clones only, with some absent. The sample has some 150,000 clones; approximately 8.7% are singletons. The material sequenced was central memory CD4+ T cells from blood. These TCRs come from a woman aged 30 to 39 with type 1 diabetes. Each CDR3 is given with its conserved first and last residue. A D gene is named only where the DNA matches it firmly. Size values are once, few and many counts, or a class for expanded clones, and some rows have none.

clone_size	v_call	j_call	d_call	cdr3_aa	cdr3_nt
.	TRBV27	TRBJ2-1	TRBD2	CASSFGTAGVNEQFF	TGTGCCAGCAGTTTCGGCACAGCGGGGGTGAATGAGCAGTTCTTC
once	TRBV15	TRBJ2-3	.	CATSRTNHPSTDTQYF	TGTGCCACCAGCAGGACAAATCACCCAAGCACAGATACGCAGTATTTT
.	TRBV5-1	TRBJ2-7	TRBD1	CASSLRDRGEQYF	TGCGCCAGCAGCTTGAGAGACAGGGGAGAGCAGTACTTC
once	TRBV5-1	TRBJ2-5	TRBD1	CASSSGGAETQYF	TGCGCCAGCAGCTCAGGGGGCGCGGAGACCCAGTACTTC
.	TRBV2	TRBJ1-5	.	CASGGDSNQPQHF	TGTGCCAGCGGGGGGGATAGCAATCAGCCCCAGCATTTT
few	TRBV4-1	TRBJ1-2	.	CASSLAGMDGYTF	TGCGCCAGCAGCCTAGCCGGAATGGATGGCTACACCTTC
.	TRBV30	TRBJ1-2	.	CAWSVMWPKRGANYGYTF	TGTGCCTGGAGTGTAATGTGGCCCAAACGGGGAGCGAACTATGGCTACACCTTC
.	TRBV29-1	TRBJ2-7	.	CSVATSGAYEQYF	TGCAGCGTGGCGACTAGTGGGGCCTACGAGCAGTACTTC
few	TRBV5-1	TRBJ2-7	TRBD1	CASSFSGQGTTYEQYF	TGCGCCAGCAGCTTTTCGGGACAGGGAACAACCTACGAGCAGTACTTC
few	TRBV5-4	TRBJ2-2	TRBD1	CASSYAQGAPGELFF	TGTGCCAGCAGCTATGCTCAGGGGGCGCCCGGGGAGCTGTTTTTT
.	TRBV5-1	TRBJ2-1	TRBD2	CASSFTSGRRYEQFF	TGCGCCAGCAGCTTCACTAGCGGGAGGAGGTATGAGCAGTTCTTC
few	TRBV5-1	TRBJ1-2	TRBD1	CASRVTGKSGYTF	TGCGCCAGCAGGGTGACAGGGAAATCTGGCTACACCTTC
few	TRBV9	TRBJ2-1	TRBD2	CASSVEASGTGEQFF	TGTGCCAGCAGCGTAGAGGCTAGCGGGACGGGTGAGCAGTTCTTC
.	TRBV28	TRBJ1-4	.	CASRRPSEKLFF	TGTGCCAGCAGGCGGCCTTCGGAAAAACTGTTTTTT
.	TRBV4-2	TRBJ2-3	.	CASSQDEGVGDTQYF	TGTGCCAGCAGCCAAGATGAGGGAGTTGGAGATACGCAGTATTTT
few	TRBV28	TRBJ1-1	TRBD1	CASSSQDRGRAEAFF	TGTGCCAGCAGCTCCCAAGACAGGGGACGCGCTGAAGCTTTCTTT
.	TRBV5-1	TRBJ2-7	.	CASSFRGLSYEQYF	TGCGCCAGCAGTTTCAGGGGTCTGTCCTACGAGCAGTACTTC